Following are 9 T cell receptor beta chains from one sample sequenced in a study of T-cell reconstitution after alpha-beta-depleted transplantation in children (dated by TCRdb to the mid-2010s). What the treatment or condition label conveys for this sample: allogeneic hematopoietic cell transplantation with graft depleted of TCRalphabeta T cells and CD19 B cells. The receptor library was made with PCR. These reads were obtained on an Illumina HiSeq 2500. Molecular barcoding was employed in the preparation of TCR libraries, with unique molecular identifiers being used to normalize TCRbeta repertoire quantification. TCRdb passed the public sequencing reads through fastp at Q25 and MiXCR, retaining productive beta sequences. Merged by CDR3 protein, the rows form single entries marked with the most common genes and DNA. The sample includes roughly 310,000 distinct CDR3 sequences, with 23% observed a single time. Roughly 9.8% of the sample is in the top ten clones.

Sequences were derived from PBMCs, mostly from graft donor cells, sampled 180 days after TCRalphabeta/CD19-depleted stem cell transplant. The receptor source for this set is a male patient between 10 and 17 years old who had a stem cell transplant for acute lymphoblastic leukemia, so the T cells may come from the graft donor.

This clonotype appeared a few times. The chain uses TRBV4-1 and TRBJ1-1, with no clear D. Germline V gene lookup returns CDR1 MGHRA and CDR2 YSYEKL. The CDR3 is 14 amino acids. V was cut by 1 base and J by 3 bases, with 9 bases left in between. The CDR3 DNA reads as TGCGCCAGCAGCCAAGGGGGTTTGTACACTGAAGCTTTCTTT. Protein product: CASSQGGLYTEAFF.

CDR3 in amino acids: CASSSGRFSNQPQHF. The CDR3 bases are TGTGCCAGCAGCTCTGGACGGTTTAGCAATCAGCCCCAGCATTTT. The J gene is TRBJ1-5, the V gene TRBV5-8; D is unresolved. The CDR3 contains 15 residues. Germline CDR1 reads SGHTS; CDR2 reads YDEGEE. Trimming cost V 3 bases and J 0 bases, with 10 bases left between them.

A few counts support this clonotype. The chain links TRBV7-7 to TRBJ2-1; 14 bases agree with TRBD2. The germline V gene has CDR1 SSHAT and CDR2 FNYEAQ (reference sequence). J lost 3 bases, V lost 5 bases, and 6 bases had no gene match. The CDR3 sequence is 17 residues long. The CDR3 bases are TGTGCCAGCAGCCCCCGACTAGCGGGAGGGTACTACAATGAGCAGTTCTTC. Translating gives CASSPRLAGGYYNEQFF. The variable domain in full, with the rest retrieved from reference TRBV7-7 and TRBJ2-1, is GAGVSQSPRYKVTKRGQDVTLRCDPISSHATLYWYQQALGQGPEFLTYFNYEAQPDKSGLPSDRFSAERPEGSISTLTIQRTEQRDSAMYRCASSPRLAGGYYNEQFFGPGTRLTVL.

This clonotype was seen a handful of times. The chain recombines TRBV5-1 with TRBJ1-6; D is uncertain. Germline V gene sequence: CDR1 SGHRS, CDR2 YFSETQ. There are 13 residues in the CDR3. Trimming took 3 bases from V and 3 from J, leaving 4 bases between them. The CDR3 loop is CASSSGYNSPLHF. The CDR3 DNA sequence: TGCGCCAGCAGCTCTGGCTATAATTCACCCCTCCACTTT.

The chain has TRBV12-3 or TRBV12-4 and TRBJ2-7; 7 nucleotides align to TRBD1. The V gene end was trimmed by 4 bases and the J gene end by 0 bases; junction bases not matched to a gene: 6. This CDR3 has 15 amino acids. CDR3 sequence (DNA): TGTGCCAGCAGTTCAGAGGACAGGACCTCCTACGAGCAGTACTTC. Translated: CASSSEDRTSYEQYF.

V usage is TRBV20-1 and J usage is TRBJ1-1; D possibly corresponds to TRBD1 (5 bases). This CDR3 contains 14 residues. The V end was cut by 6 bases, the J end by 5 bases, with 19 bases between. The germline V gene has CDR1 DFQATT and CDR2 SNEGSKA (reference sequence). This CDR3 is CSARTTARITEAFF. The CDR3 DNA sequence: TGCAGTGCGCGGACGACAGCTCGGATAACTGAAGCTTTCTTT.

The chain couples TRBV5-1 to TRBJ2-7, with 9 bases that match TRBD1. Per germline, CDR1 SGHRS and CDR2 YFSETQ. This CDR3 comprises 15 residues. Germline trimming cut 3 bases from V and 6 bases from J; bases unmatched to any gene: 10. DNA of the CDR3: TGCGCCAGCAGCTGGATGGGACAGGGAAGCTTCGAGCAGTACTTC. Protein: CASSWMGQGSFEQYF.

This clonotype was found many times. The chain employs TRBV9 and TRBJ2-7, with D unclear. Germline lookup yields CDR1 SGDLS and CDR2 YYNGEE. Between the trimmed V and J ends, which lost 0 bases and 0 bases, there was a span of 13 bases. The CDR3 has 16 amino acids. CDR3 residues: CASSVGESSISYEQYF. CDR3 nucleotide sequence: TGTGCCAGCAGCGTAGGAGAAAGCTCTATCTCCTACGAGCAGTACTTC.

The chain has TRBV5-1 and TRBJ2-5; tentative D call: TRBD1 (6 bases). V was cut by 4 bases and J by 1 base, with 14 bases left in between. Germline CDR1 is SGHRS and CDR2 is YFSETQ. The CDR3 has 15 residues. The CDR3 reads CASSPPGHPQETQYF. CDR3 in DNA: TGCGCCAGCAGCCCACCGGGACACCCCCAAGAGACCCAGTACTTC.